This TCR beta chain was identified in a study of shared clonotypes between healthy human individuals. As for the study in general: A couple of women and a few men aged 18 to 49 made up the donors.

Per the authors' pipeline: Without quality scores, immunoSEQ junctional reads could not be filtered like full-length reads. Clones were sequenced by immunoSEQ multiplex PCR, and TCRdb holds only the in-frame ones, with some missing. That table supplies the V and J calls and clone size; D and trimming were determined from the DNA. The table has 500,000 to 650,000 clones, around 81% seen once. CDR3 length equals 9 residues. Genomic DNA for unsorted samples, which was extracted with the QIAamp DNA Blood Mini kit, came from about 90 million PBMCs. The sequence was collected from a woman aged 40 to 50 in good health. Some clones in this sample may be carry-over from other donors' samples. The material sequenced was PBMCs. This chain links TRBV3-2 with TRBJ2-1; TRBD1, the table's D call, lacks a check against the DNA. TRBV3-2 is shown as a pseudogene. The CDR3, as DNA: TGTGCCACAGGACAGGGTTCGTTCTTC. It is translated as CATGQGSFF.